Listed below are T cell receptor beta chains from one sample, sequenced in a study of OX40 agonist ivuxolimab in advanced cancers. Some clones are missing from TCRdb's copy, which holds only in-frame ones; the method was immunoSEQ multiplex PCR. The table has 90,000 to 100,000 clones, 70% to 90% seen once; the top ten hold around 0.82%. The material sequenced was CD4+ or CD8+ T cells sorted from blood, taken in a trial of the OX40 agonist ivuxolimab. The receptors were sampled from an adult with an advanced solid tumor such as melanoma, head and neck, liver or kidney cancer. Both conserved end residues are part of each CDR3. A D gene is named only where the DNA matches it firmly. Rows may omit the clone size; those that give it use once, few, many or a size class.

d_call: NA
j_call: TRBJ2-7
v_call: TRBV19
clone_size: NA
cdr3_aa: CASSPATLSYEQYF
cdr3_nt: TGTGCCAGTTCGCCGGCAACGCTCTCCTACGAGCAGTACTTC

d_call: NA
j_call: TRBJ1-2
v_call: TRBV29-1
clone_size: NA
cdr3_aa: CSVEENRLYTF
cdr3_nt: TGCAGCGTTGAAGAGAACAGACTCTACACCTTC

d_call: NA
j_call: TRBJ1-5
v_call: TRBV29-1
clone_size: NA
cdr3_aa: CSVAYSNQPQHF
cdr3_nt: TGCAGCGTAGCGTATAGCAATCAGCCCCAGCATTTT

d_call: NA
j_call: TRBJ1-1
v_call: TRBV28
clone_size: NA
cdr3_aa: CATHPVKGTEAFF
cdr3_nt: TGTGCCACCCATCCCGTGAAGGGCACTGAAGCTTTCTTT

d_call: TRBD2
j_call: TRBJ2-3
v_call: TRBV5-1
clone_size: NA
cdr3_aa: CASSPTTSGRVAGDTQYF
cdr3_nt: TGCGCCAGCAGTCCTACTACTAGCGGGAGGGTCGCCGGGGATACGCAGTATTTT

d_call: NA
j_call: TRBJ1-5
v_call: TRBV10-3
clone_size: NA
cdr3_aa: CAISESSGTNQPQHF
cdr3_nt: TGTGCCATCAGTGAGTCGTCAGGGACTAATCAGCCCCAGCATTTT

d_call: TRBD1
j_call: TRBJ2-3
v_call: TRBV6-1
clone_size: NA
cdr3_aa: CASSQGAVRTDTQYF
cdr3_nt: TGTGCCAGCAGTCAGGGGGCGGTTCGCACAGATACGCAGTATTTT

d_call: NA
j_call: TRBJ1-1
v_call: TRBV28
clone_size: NA
cdr3_aa: CASSSGGHLEAFF
cdr3_nt: TGTGCCAGCAGCTCTGGAGGGCACCTCGAAGCTTTCTTT

d_call: NA
j_call: TRBJ1-6
v_call: TRBV7-9
clone_size: NA
cdr3_aa: CASSPGQFNSPLHF
cdr3_nt: TGTGCCAGCAGCCCCGGACAGTTTAATTCACCCCTCCACTTT

d_call: TRBD2
j_call: TRBJ2-3
v_call: TRBV7-2
clone_size: NA
cdr3_aa: CASSLRLAGGADTQYF
cdr3_nt: TGTGCCAGCAGCTTAAGACTAGCGGGAGGTGCGGATACGCAGTATTTT

d_call: NA
j_call: TRBJ2-3
v_call: TRBV29-1
clone_size: NA
cdr3_aa: CSVAGSTNTDTQYF
cdr3_nt: TGCAGCGTAGCGGGCTCAACGAACACAGATACGCAGTATTTT

d_call: NA
j_call: TRBJ2-3
v_call: TRBV21-1
clone_size: NA
cdr3_aa: CASSKIPGDGCTDTQYF
cdr3_nt: TGTGCCAGCAGCAAAATACCTGGGGATGGTTGCACAGATACGCAGTATTTT

d_call: NA
j_call: TRBJ2-7
v_call: TRBV11-2
clone_size: NA
cdr3_aa: CASSQGTLFYEQYF
cdr3_nt: TGTGCCAGCAGCCAAGGGACTCTTTTCTACGAGCAGTACTTC

d_call: NA
j_call: TRBJ2-3
v_call: TRBV6-5
clone_size: once
cdr3_aa: CASSSRHSPILDTQYF
cdr3_nt: TGTGCCAGCAGTTCCCGTCACTCCCCGATTCTAGATACGCAGTATTTT

d_call: NA
j_call: TRBJ1-2
v_call: TRBV7-2
clone_size: NA
cdr3_aa: CASSSPSNYGYTF
cdr3_nt: TGTGCCAGCAGCTCCCCCAGCAACTATGGCTACACCTTC

d_call: TRBD2
j_call: TRBJ2-2
v_call: TRBV5-1
clone_size: NA
cdr3_aa: CASSLAIRAGGTGELFF
cdr3_nt: TGCGCCAGCAGCTTGGCCATACGAGCGGGAGGGACCGGGGAGCTGTTTTTT

d_call: NA
j_call: TRBJ2-6
v_call: TRBV5-1
clone_size: NA
cdr3_aa: CASSLGTAGANVLTF
cdr3_nt: TGCGCCAGCAGCTTGGGGACGGCTGGGGCCAACGTCCTGACTTTC

d_call: TRBD1
j_call: TRBJ1-1
v_call: TRBV6-1
clone_size: NA
cdr3_aa: CASSGWEDRGTLRAFF
cdr3_nt: TGTGCCAGCAGTGGGTGGGAGGACAGGGGGACATTGAGGGCTTTCTTT

d_call: NA
j_call: TRBJ1-2
v_call: TRBV25-1
clone_size: NA
cdr3_aa: CASSENGVGYTF
cdr3_nt: TGTGCCAGCAGTGAAAACGGGGTTGGCTACACCTTC

d_call: TRBD2
j_call: TRBJ2-7
v_call: TRBV5-6
clone_size: NA
cdr3_aa: CASSLTYLLAGGGSYEQYF
cdr3_nt: TGTGCCAGCAGCTTGACGTATCTACTAGCGGGAGGGGGTTCCTACGAGCAGTACTTC

d_call: NA
j_call: TRBJ2-3
v_call: TRBV2
clone_size: NA
cdr3_aa: CASSRDSIYTDTQYF
cdr3_nt: TGTGCCAGCAGCCGGGACTCCATTTACACAGATACGCAGTATTTT

d_call: NA
j_call: TRBJ2-6
v_call: TRBV15
clone_size: NA
cdr3_aa: CATSLRSGANVLTF
cdr3_nt: TGTGCCACAAGCCTAAGGTCTGGGGCCAACGTCCTGACTTTC

d_call: TRBD1
j_call: TRBJ2-5
v_call: TRBV11-2
clone_size: NA
cdr3_aa: CASSPDRDKFGTQYF
cdr3_nt: TGTGCCAGCAGCCCCGACAGGGATAAGTTCGGGACCCAGTACTTC

d_call: NA
j_call: TRBJ1-5
v_call: TRBV2
clone_size: NA
cdr3_aa: CASAQGRAKQPQHF
cdr3_nt: TGTGCCAGCGCGCAGGGGCGAGCCAAACAGCCCCAGCATTTT

d_call: TRBD1
j_call: TRBJ1-4
v_call: TRBV6-6
clone_size: NA
cdr3_aa: CASTVSGTGKEKLFF
cdr3_nt: TGTGCCAGCACCGTCTCAGGGACAGGGAAGGAAAAACTGTTTTTT

d_call: NA
j_call: TRBJ1-1
v_call: TRBV5-5
clone_size: few
cdr3_aa: CASSLGTNTEAFF
cdr3_nt: TGTGCCAGCAGCTTGGGGACGAACACTGAAGCTTTCTTT

d_call: TRBD2
j_call: TRBJ2-7
v_call: TRBV30
clone_size: NA
cdr3_aa: CAWREGGPDEQYF
cdr3_nt: TGTGCCTGGAGGGAGGGAGGGCCGGACGAGCAGTACTTC

d_call: NA
j_call: TRBJ2-1
v_call: TRBV6-6
clone_size: NA
cdr3_aa: CASSPADSNEQFF
cdr3_nt: TGTGCCAGCAGTCCCGCCGATTCCAATGAGCAGTTCTTC

d_call: NA
j_call: TRBJ1-5
v_call: TRBV4-1
clone_size: NA
cdr3_aa: CASSQAADSNSNQPQHF
cdr3_nt: TGCGCCAGCAGCCAAGCCGCTGACAGCAATAGCAATCAGCCCCAGCATTTT

d_call: NA
j_call: TRBJ2-7
v_call: TRBV2
clone_size: NA
cdr3_aa: CASNRLPPPSEQYF
cdr3_nt: TGTGCCAGCAACCGACTACCTCCTCCTTCCGAGCAGTACTTC

d_call: NA
j_call: TRBJ1-5
v_call: TRBV5-1
clone_size: NA
cdr3_aa: CASSLAGDQPQHF
cdr3_nt: TGCGCCAGCAGCTTGGCGGGAGATCAGCCCCAGCATTTT